These 11 T cell receptor beta chains came from one sample sequenced in a study of T cells in Graves' hyperthyroidism and ophthalmopathy. The source material, RNA transcripts, was used to amplify TCR beta CDR3 regions. During a first-round RT-PCR of the TCR CDR3, the HTBI primer set was used. From the multiplex PCR reads, TCRdb called clonotypes with MiXCR, one entry per CDR3 protein. The sample records around 500,000 distinct CDR3 sequences, 14% being singletons. The specimen sequenced was blood. Receptor source: a woman aged 18 to 35 with Graves' hyperthyroidism.

The chain has TRBV19 and TRBJ2-5; D is uncertain. Germline V gene data show CDR1 as LNHDA and CDR2 as SQIVND (reference sequence). Trimming removed 11 bases at V and 0 bases at J, with 10 bases between. This CDR3 has 12 amino acids. The CDR3 reads CAVGRYQETQYF. The DNA for the CDR3 is TGTGCCGTCGGTCGGTACCAAGAGACCCAGTACTTC.

This clonotype was observed at least ten times. The chain has TRBV29-1 and TRBJ2-7, with a possible D match to TRBD1 (6 bases). There are 12 residues in the CDR3. Germline loops: CDR1 SQVTM, CDR2 ANQGSEA. V was clipped by 7 bases and J by 2 bases, with 12 bases between them. In nucleotides, the CDR3 is TGCAGCGCTGGACAGAGGACCTACGAGCAGTACTTC. Protein: CSAGQRTYEQYF.

This clonotype was seen at least ten times. The chain combines TRBV29-1 with TRBJ1-2; D unresolved. Looked up from germline, CDR1 is SQVTM and CDR2 is ANQGSEA. The CDR3 sequence is 13 residues long. The V and J ends lost 2 bases and 7 bases respectively, with 14 bases between them. CDR3 bases: TGCAGCGTTGAACCGGGTCCCAGTAGTGGCTACACCTTC. It is translated as CSVEPGPSSGYTF.

This clonotype came up many times. The rearrangement links TRBV20-1 to TRBJ1-1, with 7 bases fitting TRBD1. The trim removed 6 bases at V and 4 bases at J, leaving 11 bases unmatched. The CDR3 has 14 residues. Germline loops: CDR1 DFQATT, CDR2 SNEGSKA (reference sequence). The CDR3 protein is CSARGGRAITEAFF. DNA of the CDR3: TGCAGTGCCAGGGGGGGCAGGGCCATCACTGAAGCTTTCTTT.

In this sample, this clonotype turned up many times. V is TRBV6-1 and J is TRBJ2-7, with TRBD2 matching 10 bases. The germline gives CDR1 MNHNS, CDR2 SASEGT. The CDR3 consists of 16 residues. Unmatched junction bases numbered 15, after V lost 6 bases and J lost 7 bases. The CDR3 loop is CASRARTSGTPGEQYF. The CDR3 DNA reads TGTGCCAGCAGGGCAAGGACTAGCGGAACCCCTGGGGAGCAGTACTTC.

This clonotype was recorded at least ten times. The J gene is TRBJ2-5, the V gene TRBV10-3; TRBD1 matches 10 bases. CDR1 is ENHRY, CDR2 SYGVKD, per germline. V shed 6 bases, J shed 6 bases, and the junction held 7 bases outside the gene matches. The CDR3 consists of 14 residues. This CDR3 reads CAIRPGTGDQTQYF. In DNA, the CDR3 is TGTGCCATCAGACCCGGGACAGGGGATCAGACCCAGTACTTC.

This clonotype was seen ten or more times. This chain links TRBV25-1 with TRBJ1-1; 9 nucleotides line up with TRBD1. This CDR3 has 17 amino acids. Losses at the gene ends were 3 bases for V and 4 bases for J; bases not matched to a gene: 12. Germline CDR1 MGHDK, CDR2 SYGVNS. CDR3 coding DNA: TGTGCCAGCAGTGATAAGGGAAGGGACAGGGAGGGCACTGAAGCTTTCTTT. Encoded protein: CASSDKGRDREGTEAFF.

This clonotype occurred many times. The chain is built from TRBV27 and TRBJ2-3, with 10 bases identical to TRBD2. Per germline, CDR1 MNHEY and CDR2 SMNVEV (reference sequence). The CDR3 totals 18 residues. V gave up 3 bases and J gave up 1 base; unmatched junction bases: 10. The CDR3 DNA reads as TGTGCCAGCAGTTTTGGTACTAGCGGGATAAGAGGCACAGATACGCAGTATTTT. It is translated as CASSFGTSGIRGTDTQYF.

This clonotype occurred many times. This chain connects TRBV5-8 to TRBJ2-3; TRBD2 matches 8 bases. J was trimmed by 4 bases and V by 4 bases; bases with no gene match: 11. This CDR3 is built from 16 residues. CDR1 and CDR2 (germline): SGHTS, YDEGEE. Written as DNA, the CDR3 is TGTGCCAGCAGCATTCGGACTAGCTGGTCTGCAGATACGCAGTATTTT. This sequence encodes CASSIRTSWSADTQYF.

This clonotype turned up a few times. This sequence joins TRBV9 and TRBJ1-1; D not certain. The CDR3 length is 14 residues. Germline V gene sequence: CDR1 SGDLS, CDR2 YYNGEE. The V end was cut by 1 base, the J end by 1 base, with 8 bases between. The CDR3 loop is CASSVMGRNTEAFF. Written as DNA, the CDR3 is TGTGCCAGCAGCGTAATGGGGAGGAACACTGAAGCTTTCTTT.

This clonotype was seen ten or more times. This chain joins TRBV11-2 and TRBJ2-1; 7 nucleotides match TRBD2. The CDR3 totals 18 residues. CDR1 SGHAT and CDR2 FQNNGV come from the germline V gene. V shed 1 base and J 7 bases; nucleotides not matched to a gene: 16. CDR3 sequence: CASSLVWRRERGGNEQFF. CDR3 DNA: TGTGCCAGCAGCTTAGTTTGGAGGCGGGAGAGGGGCGGAAATGAGCAGTTCTTC.